Listed here is a single T cell receptor (beta chain). The target of this receptor is not known. Base qualities are not at hand, and no much larger clone is one base apart. The data belong to a study of T cell responses to AZD1222 COVID-19 vaccine (dated by TCRdb to the early 2020s). Background for the entire study: AZD1222 recipients given second doses at about 4 weeks or at about 12 weeks were pooled, since spike-specific TCR depth and breadth were not found to differ between the two schedules. TCR sequencing was performed for some 250 trial participants, of whom some 200 were given two doses of AZD1222 and some 25 were given two doses of MenACWY control vaccine. Trial participants were enrolled into age subgroups of 18-55, 56-69 and 70-plus years, which contained 148, 28 and 57 TCR-sequenced participants, respectively.

V loses 0 bases at its end and J loses 9 bases; junction bases beyond the gene matches: 2. CDR1 LGHNA and CDR2 YNFKEQ are derived from the germline V gene. The CDR3, cysteine through phenylalanine, is 13 amino acids long. The sequence is cut down to CDR3 DNA, 39 bases in frame from base 1. The sample's time point, from its label and the paper: baseline before first vaccination. Samples from vaccinated people were obtained from the UK trials COV001 and COV002, which included a single-blind randomized controlled phase 2/3 trial of AZD1222 (ChAdOx1 nCoV-19) in healthy adults. Trial participant PBMC samples were collected at day 0 and day 28 after the second dose for TCRbeta chain sequencing. Results and caveats for the whole study, not just this receptor: Reportedly, close to half of the unique spike-specific TCRs recognized epitopes lying outside the regions that are mutated in the B.1.351 and B.1.1.7 variants. Conclusions about previously exposed vaccinees are limited because only a handful of AZD1222 recipients were SARS-CoV-2 seropositive at baseline. Because no samples from the day 14 peak response were available, repertoires could be characterized only after the peak T cell response. CD4 TCRs associated with the vaccine covered the entire spike protein, and the dominant responses were in regions 160-218 and 743-854. The 56-69-year group was small, and its depth increase did not reach significance, likely because of low power. A significant rise in spike-specific TCR breadth and depth was observed after two AZD1222 doses relative to day 0 and relative to MenACWY recipients. Participants were mostly white British, with more females than males. The authors suggested clonal diversity may have been underestimated.

The CDR3 regions of human TCRbeta chains were analyzed by immunosequencing. The authors' pipeline ran thus. Repertoire TCRs were checked for matches against a reference library of SARS-CoV-2-specific TCRs that had been generated using the MIRA antigen-specificity platform. Breadth was defined as the fraction of unique TCRs that were SARS-CoV-2-associated. Depth was defined as the fraction of total T cells that were SARS-CoV-2-associated. Using the MIRA data, every spike-specific TCR was mapped to the spike region that the TCR reacted to and assigned to either a CD4 or a CD8 class. Log10-transformed breadth and depth values were compared by one-way ANOVA with Sidak's multiple comparisons tests. TCRdb stores this immuneACCESS table with in-frame sequences only. Part of the clones is absent; in the studies checked, under half of the shortfall reflects unresolved V genes, and no reason is known for the rest. Clone size and the V and J calls come from that table; the DNA yielded D and trimming. Within this sample are approximately 110,000 clones, with roughly 84% of them counted one time only. The top ten clones comprise about 6.2% of the sample.

The receptor's source is an adult in good health. Specimen: peripheral blood, collected on day 0 of AZD1222 vaccination. The chain employs TRBV4-2 and TRBJ2-1, and 7 bases in between align with TRBD2. In nucleotide form, the sequence is TGTGCCAGCAGCCAAGATCCGGGAGGTGAGCAGTTCTTC. Translated, this gives CASSQDPGGEQFF.